The 24 T cell receptor beta chains below come from one sample, sequenced in a study of blood T cell repertoires in COVID-19. Only in-frame clones appear in the TCRdb table, and some are missing; sequencing was by immunoSEQ multiplex PCR. The sample holds under 300,000 clones; 86% are singletons and the top ten take roughly 12%. The sample comprised peripheral blood. These receptors were taken from a woman in her twenties or thirties with COVID-19, enrolled during active disease.

This clone occurred once. V usage is TRBV19 and J usage is TRBJ2-7; D is possibly TRBD1 (5 bases). V lost 8 bases to trimming and J lost 6 bases, with 20 bases between them. Germline values: CDR1 LNHDA, CDR2 SQIVND (reference sequence). This CDR3 is 14 amino acids long. The CDR3 reads CASSSWGLGLEQYF. In DNA form, the CDR3 reads TGTGCCAGTTCCAGTTGGGGCCTAGGTCTCGAGCAGTACTTC.

This chain joins TRBV7-2 and TRBJ2-7; the D gene is possibly TRBD1 (5 bases). Germline V gene sequence: CDR1 SGHTA, CDR2 FQGNSA. V was shortened by 6 bases and J by 0 bases, with 9 bases between the two germline ends. The CDR3 consists of 13 residues. CDR3 residues: CASSQGSSYEQYF. CDR3 DNA: TGTGCCAGCAGTCAGGGTAGCTCCTACGAGCAGTACTTC.

This clone was observed a handful of times. The V and J genes are TRBV11-1 and TRBJ1-1; D may be TRBD1 (6 bases). Deletions cut 0 bases from V and 8 bases from J, with 13 bases between. This CDR3 is built from 14 residues. Germline V gives CDR1 SGHAT, CDR2 FQDESV (reference sequence). This CDR3 is CASSLARGASEAFF. In nucleotides, the CDR3 is TGTGCCAGCAGCTTAGCCCGGGGGGCCTCCGAAGCTTTCTTT. Variable domain in full (rest from reference TRBV11-1 and TRBJ1-1): EAEVAQSPRYKITEKSQAVAFWCDPISGHATLYWYRQILGQGPELLVQFQDESVVDDSQLPKDRFSAERLKGVDSTLKIQPAELGDSAMYLCASSLARGASEAFFGQGTRLTVV.

The gene calls are TRBV12-5 and TRBJ2-2; D not certain. The CDR3 consists of 12 residues. Between the trimmed V and J ends, which lost 5 bases and 8 bases, there was a span of 9 bases. Germline loops: CDR1 LGHNT, CDR2 FRNRAP. CDR3 sequence (DNA): TGTGCTAGTGGTAGAGAGGTGGGGGAGCTGTTTTTT. This sequence encodes CASGREVGELFF.

The table lists this clone with a few counts. The chain has TRBV3-1 (or the pseudogene TRBV3-2) and TRBJ1-2; D might be TRBD1 (6 bases). Trimming took off 4 bases at V and 8 bases at J, with 17 bases between the two ends. The V gene's germline CDR1 is LGHDT and CDR2 YNNKEL (reference sequence). The CDR3 consists of 14 residues. CDR3 sequence (DNA): TGTGCCAGCAGCCCCAGGGGTGTTGTTTGGGGCTACACCTTC. Its translation: CASSPRGVVWGYTF.

The rearrangement joins TRBV5-4 to TRBJ1-6, with a possible D match to TRBD1 (6 bases). There are 15 residues in the CDR3. V was cut by 0 bases and J by 7 bases, with 11 bases left in between. The germline V gene encodes CDR1 SGHNT and CDR2 YYREEE (reference sequence). CDR3 coding DNA: TGTGCCAGCAGCTTGGGTGGGACATCCAATTCACCCCTCCACTTT. Protein sequence: CASSLGGTSNSPLHF.

The J gene is TRBJ1-5, the V gene TRBV18; possibly TRBD1 for D (6 bases). Germline-derived CDR1 and CDR2 are KGHSH and LQKENI. Trimming stripped 3 bases from V and 5 bases from J, with 11 bases between. The CDR3 is made up of 14 amino acids. The DNA for the CDR3 is TGTGCCAGCTCACCGATGGACAGTTATCAGCCCCAGCATTTT. Amino acids: CASSPMDSYQPQHF.

The chain combines TRBV7-2 with TRBJ2-1; TRBD2 agrees at 10 bases. The CDR3 is made up of 18 amino acids. The germline V gene has CDR1 SGHTA and CDR2 FQGNSA. The trim removed 3 bases at V and 0 bases at J, leaving 8 bases unmatched. CDR3 region: CASSLVAGGPSSYNEQFF. In nucleotides, the CDR3 is TGTGCCAGCAGCTTGGTAGCGGGGGGACCTAGCTCCTACAATGAGCAGTTCTTC.

V is TRBV5-6 and J is TRBJ2-7, with D possibly matching TRBD2 (5 bases). CDR1 and CDR2 (germline): SGHDT, YYEEEE. The CDR3 contains 14 residues. Trimming pared 0 bases from V and 3 bases from J, leaving 10 bases between. The DNA of the CDR3 is TGTGCCAGCAGCTTGGGGCTAGCAGTCTACGAGCAGTACTTC. Its protein is CASSLGLAVYEQYF.

This clone has just one count. V is TRBV4-1 and J is TRBJ1-1; D not resolved. V was clipped by 4 bases and J by 10 bases, with 19 bases between them. Germline V lookup: CDR1 MGHRA, CDR2 YSYEKL. This CDR3 comprises 14 residues. In nucleotides, the CDR3 is TGCGCCAGCAGCCTTGATACCCCGAATATCGGAGCTTTCTTT. Amino acid sequence: CASSLDTPNIGAFF.

This clone has a count of ten or more. V is TRBV5-1 and J is TRBJ1-1; D remains ambiguous. Looked up from germline, CDR1 is SGHRS and CDR2 is YFSETQ. The CDR3 totals 13 residues. V gave up 2 bases and J gave up 3 bases, with 8 bases separating them. CDR3 nucleotide sequence: TGCGCCAGCAGCTTACAGCCCTACACTGAAGCTTTCTTT. Protein sequence: CASSLQPYTEAFF.

V gene TRBV10-1 combines with J gene TRBJ2-3; TRBD2 matches 10 bases. The CDR3 sequence is 17 residues long. J was trimmed by 1 base and V by 1 base; bases with no gene match: 5. Per the germline V gene, CDR1 is WNHNN and CDR2 is SYGVQD (reference sequence). DNA of the CDR3: TGCGCCAGCAGTGAGTTGGGTCTAGCGGGGGGCACAGATACGCAGTATTTT. Translated: CASSELGLAGGTDTQYF.

The rearrangement uses TRBV19 and TRBJ2-1; 11 bases are a match to TRBD2. The length of the CDR3 is 15 residues. V lost 5 bases, J lost 5 bases, and 5 bases stayed unmatched. Germline CDR1 and CDR2: LNHDA and SQIVND (reference sequence). CDR3 DNA: TGTGCCAGTAGTTTTAGCGGGGGGGCCCACAATGAGCAGTTCTTC. It yields the protein CASSFSGGAHNEQFF.

CDR3 in amino acids: CASSRVGGPQHF. CDR3 bases: TGTGCCAGTAGCCGGGTAGGAGGGCCCCAGCATTTT. This rearrangement joins TRBV2 to TRBJ1-5, with D uncertain. Germline V gene data show CDR1 as SNHLY and CDR2 as FYNNEI. V shed 9 bases and J shed 9 bases, with 15 bases lying between them. The CDR3 runs 12 residues.

A note on this clone: The junction does not match germline at one end; this may be a read error. The V and J genes are TRBV6-2 or TRBV6-3 and TRBJ2-7; D is perhaps TRBD2 (5 bases). CDR3 size: 11 residues. Germline values: CDR1 MNHEY, CDR2 SVGEGT. For the CDR3, the DNA is TGTGCCAGCAGTTACTTTGAGGGTTTGCACTTC. Amino acid sequence: CASSYFEGLHF.

This rearrangement joins TRBV14 to TRBJ1-1; 7 bases are a match to TRBD1. With 4 bases clipped from V and 3 bases from J, the junction kept 8 bases outside the gene matches. Germline CDR1 and CDR2: SGHDN and FVKESK. The CDR3 is 15 residues long. CDR3 sequence reads: CASSLLSGTDTEAFF. The CDR3 DNA follows: TGTGCCAGCAGCCTTCTGTCCGGGACAGACACTGAAGCTTTCTTT. Supplemented by reference TRBV14 and TRBJ1-1, the full variable domain reads EAGVTQFPSHSVIEKGQTVTLRCDPISGHDNLYWYRRVMGKEIKFLLHFVKESKQDESGMPNNRFLAERTGGTYSTLKVQPAELEDSGVYFCASSLLSGTDTEAFFGQGTRLTVV.

This chain links TRBV30 with TRBJ2-7, with 9 bases aligning to TRBD1. V was pared by 2 bases and J by 2 bases, with 10 bases of the junction left unmatched. CDR1 and CDR2 from the germline V gene are GTSNPN and SVGIG (reference sequence). The CDR3 contains 16 residues. This CDR3 reads CAWSSGRTGAAYEQYF. The CDR3 DNA reads as TGTGCCTGGAGTAGCGGCAGGACAGGGGCGGCCTACGAGCAGTACTTC.

This rearrangement joins TRBV19 to TRBJ2-7; D call uncertain. Trimming cost V 5 bases and J 3 bases, with 17 bases left between them. The CDR3 is 15 residues long. Germline-derived CDR1 and CDR2 are LNHDA and SQIVND (reference sequence). The CDR3 region has the DNA TGTGCCAGTAGTCCTTCTCTCCCGCGGAGCTACGAGCAGTACTTC. Its protein product is CASSPSLPRSYEQYF.

The chain carries TRBV28 and TRBJ2-5; D possibly corresponds to TRBD2 (7 bases). Germline lookup yields CDR1 MDHEN and CDR2 SYDVKM. This CDR3 region has 18 residues. Trimming removed 6 bases at V and 1 base at J, with 24 bases between. The DNA of the CDR3 is TGTGCCAGCAGCGGGTGGGAGGGGGGCCGAAGTAGCCAAGAGACCCAGTACTTC. This translates into CASSGWEGGRSSQETQYF.

The chain combines TRBV4-1 with TRBJ2-2; 12 nucleotides agree with TRBD1. Trimming removed 4 bases from V and 8 bases from J; junction bases left unmatched: 8. The germline V gene has CDR1 MGHRA and CDR2 YSYEKL. The CDR3 runs 16 residues. As DNA, the CDR3 is TGCGCCAGCAGCCGTTCCGGGACAGGGGGCATTGGGGAGCTGTTTTTT. Translating gives CASSRSGTGGIGELFF.

This chain joins TRBV19 and TRBJ1-5; D is possibly TRBD1 (6 bases). The CDR3 has 15 residues. Germline lookup yields CDR1 LNHDA and CDR2 SQIVND (reference sequence). V lost 6 bases and J 3 bases, leaving 15 bases between the germline ends. CDR3 sequence: CASSQDRLLNQPQHF. In DNA, the CDR3 is TGTGCCAGTAGCCAGGACAGACTACTCAATCAGCCCCAGCATTTT.

V usage is TRBV20-1 and J usage is TRBJ1-1; no reliable D call. The CDR3 is made up of 9 amino acids. V was trimmed by 4 bases and J by 10 bases, leaving 7 bases between them. CDR1 is DFQATT, CDR2 SNEGSKA, per germline (reference sequence). The CDR3 DNA sequence: TGCAGTGCTACCGGCGGAGCTTTCTTT. Its protein product is CSATGGAFF.

The chain recombines TRBV10-2 with TRBJ2-7; weak D call: TRBD2 (7 bases). Per germline, CDR1 WSHSY and CDR2 SAAADI. This CDR3 is built from 13 residues. V was pared by 7 bases and J by 3 bases, with 13 bases between. CDR3 in amino acids: CASTRGGGYEQYF. The CDR3 DNA follows: TGCGCCAGCACCCGGGGAGGGGGCTACGAGCAGTACTTC.

This chain links TRBV19 with TRBJ2-5; TRBD2 agrees at 10 bases. Germline V gives CDR1 LNHDA, CDR2 SQIVND (reference sequence). Trimming at V came to 1 base and at J to 4 bases, leaving 9 bases not matched to a gene. This CDR3 has 17 residues. The CDR3 here is CASSIGLKLAGRETQYF. The CDR3 nucleotides are TGTGCCAGTAGTATAGGGTTGAAACTAGCGGGGCGAGAGACCCAGTACTTC.